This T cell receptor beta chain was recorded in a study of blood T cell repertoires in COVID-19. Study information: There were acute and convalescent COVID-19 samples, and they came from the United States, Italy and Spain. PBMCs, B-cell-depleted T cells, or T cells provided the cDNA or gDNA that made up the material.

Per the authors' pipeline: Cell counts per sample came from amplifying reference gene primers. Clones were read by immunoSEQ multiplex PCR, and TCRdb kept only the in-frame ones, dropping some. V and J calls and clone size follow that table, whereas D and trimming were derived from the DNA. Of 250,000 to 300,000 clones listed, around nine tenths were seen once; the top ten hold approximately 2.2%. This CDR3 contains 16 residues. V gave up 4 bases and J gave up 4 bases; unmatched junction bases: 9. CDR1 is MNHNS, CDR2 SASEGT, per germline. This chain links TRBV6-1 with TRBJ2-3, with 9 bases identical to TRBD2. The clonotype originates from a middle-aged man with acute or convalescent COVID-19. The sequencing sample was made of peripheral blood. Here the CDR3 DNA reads TGTGCCAGCAGTGTCGGGCTAGCGGGGACGTCAGATACGCAGTATTTT. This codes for CASSVGLAGTSDTQYF.